Detailed here is one T cell receptor beta chain. Its antigen is not identified. The CDR3 contains 13 residues. Trimming stripped 6 bases from V and 2 bases from J, with 12 bases between. Germline V lookup: CDR1 SGHRS, CDR2 YFSETQ. The data derive from a study of beta chain features in type 1 diabetes. Study-wide context: Patient and healthy donor groups were alike in age, gender and cell yields. Study results and limitations: Across all four CD4+ subsets, people with type 1 diabetes showed modestly shorter TCRB CDR3s.

The authors reverse transcribed all of the isolated RNA, so sequencing captured expressed TCRB transcripts. The assay was immunoSEQ multiplex PCR, and TCRdb's table has in-frame clones only and misses some. The sample contains around 260,000 clones, approximately 25% of which appear only once. This sequence was found in a young woman with type 1 diabetes. The chain couples TRBV5-1 to TRBJ2-7; tentatively, D is TRBD1 (6 bases). Sequences were obtained from naive CD4+ T cells from blood. Written as DNA, the CDR3 is TGCGCCAGCAACCTCCAGGGGACCTACGAGCAGTACTTC. Translated, it gives CASNLQGTYEQYF.